These 30 T cell receptor beta chains were all obtained from the same sample, sequenced in a study of CD8 T cells in ankylosing spondylitis. TCRdb redid the calling of the 5' RACE reads with MiXCR, one entry per CDR3 protein. The sample lists some 30,000 distinct CDR3 sequences, 7.2% seen once, with over 9.5% in the top ten. The material sequenced was blood, either unsorted or a sorted T cell fraction (not recorded which). The receptors derive from a male donor with ankylosing spondylitis or in good health (not recorded which).

As for this clonotype: With a much larger clone just one base away, this may be a read error. V gene TRBV25-1 combines with J gene TRBJ2-2, with D unresolved. Per germline, CDR1 MGHDK and CDR2 SYGVNS. The CDR3 extends over 15 amino acids. DNA for the CDR3: TGTGGCAGCAGTGCCCGGGTCAAGGAAGCCGGGGAGCTGTTTTTT. It encodes CGSSARVKEAGELFF.

In its sample, this clonotype was seen many times. The chain uses TRBV20-1 and TRBJ2-1; 8 positions match TRBD2. V lost 6 bases, J lost 9 bases, and 10 bases stayed unmatched. Germline CDR1 DFQATT, CDR2 SNEGSKA (reference sequence). This CDR3 has 13 amino acids. The CDR3 region is CSALGLGVGEQFF. The DNA of the CDR3 is TGCAGTGCCCTGGGACTAGGCGTTGGTGAGCAGTTCTTC.

By sample fraction, this clonotype is medium-sized. The chain combines TRBV5-6 with TRBJ2-3; 7 bases fit TRBD1. Germline lookup yields CDR1 SGHDT and CDR2 YYEEEE. This CDR3 contains 15 residues. The V and J ends lost 6 bases and 0 bases, in that order; junction bases with no gene match: 7. DNA of the CDR3: TGTGCCAGCATCCGGACAGGAGCTAGCACAGATACGCAGTATTTT. Translation gives CASIRTGASTDTQYF.

This clonotype was counted many times. The J gene is TRBJ2-5, the V gene TRBV15; D is tentatively TRBD1 or TRBD2 (5 bases each). CDR1 is LNHNV and CDR2 is YYDKDF in the germline V gene (reference sequence). The ends were cut back, 0 bases at V and 0 bases at J, with 8 bases in the middle. The length of the CDR3 is 15 residues. The CDR3 reads CATSRDTGHQETQYF. DNA of the CDR3: TGTGCCACCAGCAGAGATACGGGGCACCAAGAGACCCAGTACTTC.

This clonotype is deemed medium-sized (0.01 to 0.1%). The rearrangement joins TRBV12-3 or TRBV12-4 to TRBJ2-2, with D unclear. V was trimmed by 6 bases and J by 7 bases, leaving 12 bases between them. This CDR3 has 13 residues. The DNA for the CDR3 is TGTGCCAGCAGCAACTTAGTAGGCGGGGAGCTGTTTTTT. This encodes CASSNLVGGELFF.

This clonotype is a singleton in its sample. This could be a read error, since a much larger clone is one nucleotide away. The chain links TRBV14 to TRBJ1-1, with D perhaps matching TRBD1 (5 bases). Deletions cut 6 bases from V and 1 base from J, with 12 bases between. Germline V gene lookup returns CDR1 SGHDN and CDR2 FVKESK. The CDR3 covers 14 residues. The CDR3 coding sequence is TGTGCCAGCAGGGCTGGGGCGAGGAACACTGAAGCTTTCTTT. It specifies CASRAGARNTEAFF.

This clonotype was found many times. CDR3 protein: CAIGTTGRGYSYNEQFF. In DNA, the CDR3 is TGTGCCATCGGAACCACAGGGCGCGGGTACTCCTACAATGAGCAGTTCTTC. This rearrangement joins TRBV10-3 to TRBJ2-1, with D possibly TRBD1 on 6 matching bases. V gave up 8 bases and J gave up 0 bases, with 20 bases separating them. The CDR3 runs to 17 residues. The germline gives CDR1 ENHRY, CDR2 SYGVKD.

This clonotype was detected many times. The chain joins TRBV5-1 to TRBJ2-7; D unresolved. The CDR3 runs to 14 residues. Germline CDR1 reads SGHRS; CDR2 reads YFSETQ. The V gene lost 0 bases and the J gene lost 0 bases, with 7 bases spanning the gap. CDR3 sequence: CASSLVPGSYEQYF. CDR3 coding DNA: TGCGCCAGCAGCTTGGTTCCGGGCTCCTACGAGCAGTACTTC. Looking up the rest from reference TRBV5-1 and TRBJ2-7 gives the full variable domain: KAGVTQTPRYLIKTRGQQVTLSCSPISGHRSVSWYQQTPGQGLQFLFEYFSETQRNKGNFPGRFSGRQFSNSRSEMNVSTLELGDSALYLCASSLVPGSYEQYFGPGTRLTVT.

This clonotype has more than one count but fewer than ten. The V gene is TRBV25-1, the J gene TRBJ2-7, with D perhaps TRBD2 (5 bases). V shed 0 bases and J shed 5 bases, with 11 bases lying between them. CDR1 is MGHDK, CDR2 SYGVNS, per germline. The CDR3 covers 14 residues. The CDR3 sequence: CASSEYAEVNEQYF. The CDR3 DNA sequence: TGTGCCAGCAGTGAATATGCGGAGGTCAACGAGCAGTACTTC.

Ten or more counts support this clonotype. The genes are TRBV29-1 and TRBJ2-2; D ambiguous. V was clipped by 4 bases and J by 5 bases, with 8 bases between them. This CDR3 has 12 amino acids. The germline V gene encodes CDR1 SQVTM and CDR2 ANQGSEA. DNA of the CDR3: TGCAGCGTTGTCCCTATAACCGGGGAGCTGTTTTTT. Translating it yields CSVVPITGELFF.

This clonotype came up many times. The gene calls are TRBV3-1 and TRBJ2-3, with TRBD1 matching 7 bases. The V gene's germline CDR1 is LGHDT and CDR2 YNNKEL (reference sequence). This CDR3 has 17 residues. Losses at the gene ends were 2 bases for V and 6 bases for J; bases not matched to a gene: 14. CDR3 nucleotide sequence: TGTGCCAGCAGCCAACCTAACAGGGGCGCGAGGTGGGATACGCAGTATTTT. Its protein is CASSQPNRGARWDTQYF.

This clonotype was recorded a few times. The chain recombines TRBV7-7 with TRBJ1-1; no clear D gene. The CDR3 spans 13 residues. Trimming took 1 base from V and 4 from J, leaving 7 bases between them. CDR1 and CDR2 (germline): SSHAT, FNYEAQ (reference sequence). CDR3: CASSLEGFTEAFF. The CDR3 DNA is TGTGCCAGCAGCTTAGAAGGGTTCACTGAAGCTTTCTTT.

This clonotype was picked up many times. The rearrangement links TRBV2 to TRBJ2-7; TRBD2 aligns across 8 bases. The J segment lost 0 bases and the V segment lost 5 bases, leaving 3 bases of the junction unmatched. There are 14 residues in the CDR3. The germline gives CDR1 SNHLY, CDR2 FYNNEI. The CDR3 nucleotides read TGTGCCAGCAGTCAGAGCGGGAGCTCCTACGAGCAGTACTTC. This translates into CASSQSGSSYEQYF.

This clonotype occurred many times. The rearrangement links TRBV7-2 to TRBJ2-3; D remains unclear. Trimming took off 5 bases at V and 4 bases at J, with 10 bases between the two ends. CDR1 and CDR2 from the germline V gene are SGHTA and FQGNSA. The CDR3 loop spans 13 amino acids. CDR3: CASSRGRADTQYF. CDR3 coding DNA: TGTGCCAGCAGCCGCGGTAGGGCAGATACGCAGTATTTT.

The sample holds many counts of this clonotype. This chain joins TRBV11-2 and TRBJ2-1; D remains ambiguous. Trimming left V 0 bases short and J 6 bases short, with 12 bases between. The CDR3 has 15 amino acids. The germline CDR1 and CDR2 sequences are SGHAT and FQNNGV. This CDR3 is CASSLDRTHGNEQFF. In DNA, the CDR3 is TGTGCCAGCAGCTTAGATCGGACCCATGGCAATGAGCAGTTCTTC.

This clonotype was observed a few times. This chain joins TRBV3-1 and TRBJ2-3, with 11 bases matching TRBD2. J lost 2 bases, V lost 4 bases, and 2 bases had no gene match. CDR1 and CDR2 from the germline V gene are LGHDT and YNNKEL (reference sequence). CDR3 size: 15 residues. The CDR3 nucleotides are TGTGCCAGCAGCCTGACTAGCGGGAACACAGATACGCAGTATTTT. Its translation is CASSLTSGNTDTQYF.

This clonotype was seen ten or more times. The chain links TRBV20-1 to TRBJ1-1; 8 nucleotides line up with TRBD1. V was pared by 7 bases and J by 10 bases, with 11 bases of the junction left unmatched. Germline CDR1 reads DFQATT; CDR2 reads SNEGSKA (reference sequence). The length of the CDR3 is 12 residues. The chain's CDR3 is CSGTGLRGVAFF. The DNA of the CDR3 is TGCAGTGGGACAGGGCTCAGGGGGGTAGCTTTCTTT.

This clonotype is classed as medium-sized. The chain carries TRBV3-1 and TRBJ2-1; D not resolved. The V gene lost 4 bases and the J gene lost 9 bases, with 13 bases spanning the gap. Germline V gives CDR1 LGHDT, CDR2 YNNKEL (reference sequence). The CDR3 consists of 13 residues. The CDR3 DNA is TGTGCCAGCAGCCCGAGTGGGGTTGGTGAGCAGTTCTTC. This codes for CASSPSGVGEQFF.

This clonotype was counted at least ten times. The germline gene is not matched at one end of the junction; a read error may be the cause. V gene TRBV7-7 combines with J gene TRBJ1-1; no firm D call. In germline, CDR1 is SSHAT, CDR2 FNYEAQ (reference sequence). The CDR3 totals 13 residues. CDR3 loop: CASSRRENTEAFF. CDR3 DNA sequence: TGTGCTAGCAGCCGGAGAGAGAACACTGAAGCTTTCTTT.

The chain combines TRBV10-3 with TRBJ2-3, with 12 bases identical to TRBD2. The V segment lost 2 bases and the J segment 2 bases; nucleotides outside the gene matches: 17. Germline V gives CDR1 ENHRY, CDR2 SYGVKD. The CDR3 covers 21 residues. CDR3 sequence reads: CAISEPRGGGLAGRYTDTQYF. CDR3 bases: TGTGCCATCAGTGAGCCGCGCGGGGGAGGACTAGCGGGACGGTACACAGATACGCAGTATTTT.

There are many counts of this clonotype. V usage is TRBV4-2 and J usage is TRBJ2-1, with 9 bases lining up with TRBD2. The germline V gene has CDR1 LGHNA and CDR2 YNFKEQ. The CDR3 consists of 16 residues. Trimming removed 0 bases from V and 3 bases from J; junction bases left unmatched: 3. Here the CDR3 DNA reads TGTGCCAGCAGCCAAGATAAAGCGGGAGGCTACAATGAGCAGTTCTTC. Its translation is CASSQDKAGGYNEQFF.

Many counts were recorded for this clonotype. The CDR3 bases are TGTGCCAGCAGTTTAGGCGGCCGAAACACCATATATTTT. This translates into CASSLGGRNTIYF. This chain links TRBV28 with TRBJ1-3; D is unclear. The V and J ends lost 2 bases and 5 bases respectively, with 7 bases between them. CDR3 length: 13 amino acids. Germline V gene lookup returns CDR1 MDHEN and CDR2 SYDVKM. The full variable domain, in which reference TRBV28 and TRBJ1-3 provide the parts outside the CDR3, is DVKVTQSSRYLVKRTGEKVFLECVQDMDHENMFWYRQDPGLGLRLIYFSYDVKMKEKGDIPEGYSVSREKKERFSLILESASTNQTSMYLCASSLGGRNTIYFGEGSWLTVV.

The rearrangement links TRBV5-1 to TRBJ2-5; D may be TRBD1 (6 bases). V lost 3 bases to trimming and J lost 7 bases, with 19 bases between them. Looked up from germline, CDR1 is SGHRS and CDR2 is YFSETQ. The CDR3 is 15 amino acids. The CDR3 region is CASSYRDTGQGTQYF. CDR3 sequence (DNA): TGCGCCAGCAGCTACCGGGACACCGGGCAGGGGACCCAGTACTTC.

This clonotype was seen only a few times. V usage is TRBV5-6 and J usage is TRBJ2-3, with D unresolved. The ends were cut back, 0 bases at V and 4 bases at J, with 6 bases in the middle. Germline CDR1 and CDR2: SGHDT and YYEEEE. This CDR3 is built from 13 residues. CDR3 bases: TGTGCCAGCAGCTTGGGTCCCCCAGATACGCAGTATTTT. Translated, it gives CASSLGPPDTQYF.

Sample share makes this clonotype medium-sized. The chain is built from TRBV7-8 and TRBJ2-5, with 7 bases lining up with TRBD1. CDR1 is SGHVS and CDR2 is FQNEAQ in the germline V gene. This CDR3 has 16 amino acids. J was trimmed by 1 base and V by 4 bases; bases with no gene match: 9. The CDR3 nucleotides are TGTGCCAGCAGCTCTCGGGACAGATCGACCCAAGAGACCCAGTACTTC. It translates to CASSSRDRSTQETQYF.

The table lists this clonotype with many counts. The V and J genes are TRBV27 and TRBJ2-2; 10 bases fit TRBD2. There are 20 residues in the CDR3. Losses at the gene ends were 2 bases for V and 1 base for J; bases not matched to a gene: 13. The germline CDR1 and CDR2 sequences are MNHEY and SMNVEV (reference sequence). The CDR3 region has the DNA TGTGCCAGCAGTTTAAGGGTGGCTAGCGGGAGTCATTTGAACACCGGGGAGCTGTTTTTT. It translates to CASSLRVASGSHLNTGELFF.

There are many counts of this clonotype. This rearrangement joins TRBV3-1 to TRBJ1-4, with a weak D call TRBD1 (5 bases). The CDR3 covers 14 residues. The germline V gene encodes CDR1 LGHDT and CDR2 YNNKEL (reference sequence). Trimming shortened V by 4 bases and J by 6 bases, and 12 bases separated the two germline ends. In DNA, the CDR3 is TGTGCCAGCAGCCCGACGGGGCCTGATGAAAAACTGTTTTTT. It encodes CASSPTGPDEKLFF.

This clonotype was detected ten times or more. The gene calls are TRBV12-3 or TRBV12-4 and TRBJ2-1, with TRBD2 matching 8 bases. This CDR3 has 15 amino acids. The ends lost 6 bases at V and 1 base at J; junction bases unmatched: 5. The CDR3 loop reads CASSSSGLSYNEQFF. The CDR3 DNA reads TGTGCCAGCAGCTCTAGCGGGCTATCCTACAATGAGCAGTTCTTC.

The chain combines TRBV2 with TRBJ2-7; 7 nucleotides agree with TRBD1. The CDR3 totals 12 residues. V was clipped by 10 bases and J by 0 bases; unmatched bases: 3. CDR1 and CDR2 from the germline V gene are SNHLY and FYNNEI. The CDR3 DNA reads TGTGCCAACGGGGACAGCTCCTACGAGCAGTACTTC. It is translated as CANGDSSYEQYF. Supplemented by reference TRBV2 and TRBJ2-7, the full variable domain reads EPEVTQTPSHQVTQMGQEVILRCVPISNHLYFYWYRQILGQKVEFLVSFYNNEISEKSEIFDDQFSVERPDGSNFTLKIRSTKLEDSAMYFCANGDSSYEQYFGPGTRLTVT.

At least ten counts were recorded for this clonotype. This sequence joins TRBV29-1 and TRBJ2-7, with D perhaps TRBD1 or TRBD2 (5 bases each). CDR1 and CDR2 from the germline V gene are SQVTM and ANQGSEA. This CDR3 has 13 amino acids. The V end was cut by 5 bases, the J end by 2 bases, with 13 bases between. The CDR3 DNA is TGCAGCGTTAAGGAACCGGGGCCCTACGAGCAGTACTTC. Protein sequence: CSVKEPGPYEQYF.